A single sample is the source of the 5 T cell receptor beta chains below, sequenced in a study of technical replicates of blood from several donors. This table comes from immunoSEQ multiplex PCR, and its TCRdb copy is limited to in-frame clones, with some not included. Counted here are fewer than 100,000 clones, approximately 94% occurring once; the ten biggest clones make up roughly 0.35%. Material for sequencing was T cells isolated from PBMCs. These receptor sequences come from a human donor in good health.

This clone occurred once. The chain uses TRBV5-1 and TRBJ2-1, with 7 bases fitting TRBD2. The CDR3 length is 14 residues. V gave up 2 bases and J gave up 2 bases; unmatched junction bases: 1. Germline values: CDR1 SGHRS, CDR2 YFSETQ. The CDR3, as DNA: TGCGCCAGCAGCTTACGGGAGGCCTACAATGAGCAGTTCTTC. Its protein product is CASSLREAYNEQFF.

The chain is built from TRBV5-6 and TRBJ2-7, with TRBD2 as a possible D gene (7 bases). The germline V and J ends were trimmed by 5 bases and 7 bases, with 16 bases remaining between them. The germline CDR1 and CDR2 sequences are SGHDT and YYEEEE. This CDR3 spans 13 amino acids. CDR3 residues: CASRTLQGGEQYF. The CDR3 DNA reads TGTGCCAGCAGAACCTTACAGGGAGGGGAGCAGTACTTC. The variable domain in full, completed from reference TRBV5-6 and TRBJ2-7, reads DAGVTQSPTHLIKTRGQQVTLRCSPKSGHDTVSWYQQALGQGPQFIFQYYEEEERQRGNFPDRFSGHQFPNYSSELNVNALLLGDSALYLCASRTLQGGEQYFGPGTRLTVT.

The chain carries TRBV19 and TRBJ2-5; D not certain. CDR1 is LNHDA, CDR2 SQIVND, per germline (reference sequence). V lost 2 bases and J 1 base, leaving 8 bases between the germline ends. CDR3 size: 14 residues. The CDR3 protein is CASSIYASQETQYF. The CDR3 coding sequence is TGTGCCAGTAGTATATATGCTAGCCAAGAGACCCAGTACTTC.

The V gene is TRBV15, the J gene TRBJ1-3, with D unclear. CDR1 is LNHNV and CDR2 is YYDKDF in the germline V gene (reference sequence). Trimming removed 3 bases at V and 4 bases at J, with 10 bases between. The CDR3 is 14 amino acids. The CDR3 here is CATSSMIGGNTIYF. The DNA of the CDR3 is TGTGCCACCAGCAGCATGATCGGGGGAAACACCATATATTTT.

This clone is a singleton in its sample. The chain combines TRBV7-3 with TRBJ2-3; 7 bases fit TRBD1. The germline V gene has CDR1 SGHTA and CDR2 FQGTGA. The length of the CDR3 is 16 residues. J was trimmed by 4 bases and V by 5 bases; bases with no gene match: 12. The CDR3 DNA follows: TGTGCCAGCAGCACCAAAAGGGGGCACGTGTCAGATACGCAGTATTTT. It is translated as CASSTKRGHVSDTQYF.